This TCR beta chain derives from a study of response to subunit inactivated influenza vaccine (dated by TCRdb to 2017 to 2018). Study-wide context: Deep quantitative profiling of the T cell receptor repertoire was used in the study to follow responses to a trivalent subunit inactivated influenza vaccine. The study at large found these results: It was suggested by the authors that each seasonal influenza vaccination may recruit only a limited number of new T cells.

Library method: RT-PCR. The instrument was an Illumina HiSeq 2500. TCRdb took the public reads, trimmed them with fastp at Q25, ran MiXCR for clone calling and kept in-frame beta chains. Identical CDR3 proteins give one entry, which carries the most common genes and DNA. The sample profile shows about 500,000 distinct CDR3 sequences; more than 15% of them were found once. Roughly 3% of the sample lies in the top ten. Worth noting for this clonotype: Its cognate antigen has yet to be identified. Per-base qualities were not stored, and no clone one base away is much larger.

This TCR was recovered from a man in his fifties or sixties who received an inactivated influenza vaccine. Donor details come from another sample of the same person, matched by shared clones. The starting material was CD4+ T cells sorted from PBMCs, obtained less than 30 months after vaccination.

The DNA sequence is as follows: TGCAGCGTTTCAGGGGATCGGGAGACCCAGTACTTC. The encoded protein is CSVSGDRETQYF. The chain joins TRBV29-1 to TRBJ2-5; perhaps TRBD1 is the D gene, with 6 bases matching. V loses 5 bases, J loses 5 bases, and the germline ends lie 12 bases apart. Counted from cysteine to phenylalanine, this CDR3 has 12 amino acids. Here the CDR3 DNA is all that survives: 36 bases in frame from base 1. In the germline V gene, CDR1 corresponds to SQVTM and CDR2 to ANQGSEA.